The subject of this entry is one T cell receptor beta chain. Antigen: not known. The data are from a study of long-term antiretroviral therapy in people with HIV. The wider study: It was about a decade after the earliest samples that the 2015 immediate-ART recommendation appeared. Study-wide findings and caveats: Collection spanned 2004 to 2017; ART regimens may be less effective than current ones. The data indicate that diversity increased after ART but remained below transplant donor controls.

The libraries were made with immunoSEQ v3.0 at survey level. The protocol was immunoSEQ multiplex PCR, while the TCRdb copy is restricted to in-frame clones and leaves out a portion. The table has tens of thousands of clones, about 85% seen once. Trimming at V came to 3 bases and at J to 8 bases, leaving 9 bases not matched to a gene. This CDR3 spans 14 amino acids. CDR1 and CDR2 (germline): MGHRA, YSYEKL. The source material was unsorted PBMCs, sampled roughly 2.8 years before starting antiretroviral therapy. The chain has TRBV4-1 and TRBJ1-2; 7 nucleotides agree with TRBD1. This sequence originates from a woman aged 25 to 39 with HIV. The CDR3 loop reads CASSHGLQGEGYTF. The DNA for the CDR3 is TGCGCCAGCAGCCACGGACTTCAGGGGGAGGGCTACACCTTC.